What follows are 4 T cell receptor beta chains derived from one specimen sequenced in a study of tumor and adjacent non-tumor tissue in lung cancer. A modified ARM-PCR protocol with three rounds of nested PCR amplified TCRbeta. TCRdb processed the multiplex PCR reads anew with MiXCR; each CDR3 protein has one entry. The table records 220,000 or so distinct CDR3 sequences, approximately 74% of them present only once. No cell sorting was done before RNA was extracted from the tissue. The source material was lung tumor tissue. These receptors all come from a man aged 60 to 69 with non-small cell lung cancer.

V and J are TRBV20-1 and TRBJ2-1; D is possibly TRBD2 (5 bases). Trimming took off 4 bases at V and 5 bases at J, with 12 bases between the two ends. CDR1 and CDR2 (germline): DFQATT, SNEGSKA (reference sequence). CDR3 length equals 13 residues. CDR3 bases: TGCAGTGCTATTTGCGGGTCCGACAATGAGCAGTTCTTC. It translates to CSAICGSDNEQFF.

With regard to this clonotype: The conserved closing phenylalanine or tryptophan is absent in this CDR3, likely reflecting a read error. This chain joins TRBV20-1 and TRBJ2-2; 8 bases agree with TRBD2. The CDR3 extends over 17 amino acids. Germline trimming cut 3 bases from V and 0 bases from J; bases unmatched to any gene: 9. Germline-derived CDR1 and CDR2 are DFQATT and SNEGSKA (reference sequence). This chain's CDR3 is CSARDQRESANTGELFS. The CDR3 DNA sequence: TGCAGTGCTAGGGACCAGCGGGAGTCCGCGAACACCGGGGAGCTGTTTTCT.

Notes on this clonotype: At one end the junction does not follow the germline gene, possibly because of a read error. V usage is TRBV6-2 or TRBV6-3 and J usage is TRBJ2-1; TRBD2 matches 13 bases. There are 19 residues in the CDR3. The germline CDR1 and CDR2 sequences are MNHEY and SVGEGT. CDR3 DNA sequence: TGTACCAGCAGTTACCCGACTAGCGGGAGGTCCCTGGCTTACAATGAGCAGTTCTTC. Its protein is CTSSYPTSGRSLAYNEQFF.

The chain carries TRBV12-3 or TRBV12-4 and TRBJ2-1; TRBD2 matches 8 bases. The CDR3 has 15 amino acids. The junction had 10 bases not matched to a gene; V was cut back by 2 bases and J by 10 bases. CDR3 sequence reads: CASSLYQRESGEQFF. In DNA form, the CDR3 reads TGTGCCAGCAGTTTATATCAGCGGGAGAGCGGGGAGCAGTTCTTC.